This T cell receptor (beta chain) originates from a study of neurological immune-mediated disorders. General observations from the study: Among expanded clones, no CDR3 amino acid sequences were shared across subjects, a pattern suggesting private repertoires in all groups.

Using its own MiXCR run on the 5' RACE reads, TCRdb lists one record per CDR3 protein. This table holds about 28,000 distinct CDR3 sequences, 12% found once. Per the germline V gene, CDR1 is SGHTA and CDR2 is FQGNSA. CDR3 length: 17 amino acids. The J segment lost 3 bases and the V segment lost 3 bases, leaving 9 bases of the junction unmatched. This clonotype was picked up many times. Antigen unknown. This receptor was obtained from a woman in her sixties in good health. The sequenced sample consisted of PBMCs. This chain connects TRBV7-2 to TRBJ2-1; 9 nucleotides align to TRBD1. The CDR3: CASSFGGRQGGYNEQFF. Written as DNA, the CDR3 is TGTGCCAGCAGCTTCGGGGGGCGACAGGGGGGCTACAATGAGCAGTTCTTC.